These T cell receptor beta chains were read from a single sample in a study of relationships among human T cell subsets. TCRdb reanalysed the multiplex PCR reads using MiXCR and keeps one entry per CDR3 protein. The sample includes fewer than 15,000 distinct CDR3 sequences, less than 65% seen only once; the top ten take approximately 2%. Sequenced: Tregs sorted from blood. The receptor set was obtained from a man in his forties in good health. Both conserved end residues are part of each CDR3. The order of the fields is D gene, V gene, CDR3 length, J gene, clone size, CDR3 DNA, CDR3 protein. D genes are given only for firm matches. Rows may omit the clone size; those that give it use once, few, many or a size class.

NA	TRBV11-2	14	TRBJ2-1	few	TGTGCCAGCAGCTTTACGAACCCCCACAATGAGCAGTTCTTC	CASSFTNPHNEQFF
NA	TRBV11-3	13	TRBJ2-1	NA	TGTGCCAGCAGCAGTAGCCATGGGAATGAGCAGTTCTTC	CASSSSHGNEQFF
NA	TRBV12-3/TRBV12-4	13	TRBJ1-3	NA	TGTGCCAGCAGTTCAGGGTTAGGAAACACCATATATTTT	CASSSGLGNTIYF
NA	TRBV11-2	14	TRBJ2-7	NA	TGTGCCAGCAGCCCAGGAGGCAGAGAATACGAGCAGTACTTC	CASSPGGREYEQYF
TRBD1	TRBV7-2	13	TRBJ1-5	NA	TGTGCCAGCAGCCTGACAGGGGCTCAGCCCCAGCATTTT	CASSLTGAQPQHF
TRBD2	TRBV4-2	18	TRBJ2-1	NA	TGTGCCAGCAGCGCCCGGACTAGCGGGAGGGCCCTCGTTGGTGAGCAGTTCTTC	CASSARTSGRALVGEQFF
NA	TRBV4-1	14	TRBJ2-5	medium-sized	TGCGCCAGCAGCTCTCAGGACGGGGAAGAGACCCAGTACTTC	CASSSQDGEETQYF
NA	TRBV14	12	TRBJ1-1	NA	TGTGCCAGCAGCCCACAGGGCTGGGGAGCTTTCTTT	CASSPQGWGAFF
NA	TRBV11-2	11	TRBJ1-1	NA	TGTGCCAGCAGCTCGGGCCCTAGGGCTTTCTTT	CASSSGPRAFF
NA	TRBV5-1	14	TRBJ2-7	few	TGCGCCAGCAGCTTGAGCAGGGAAGGGTACGAGCAGTACTTC	CASSLSREGYEQYF
NA	TRBV11-2	15	TRBJ2-3	NA	TGTGCCAGCAGCTTACCGGGGGCAGGCGCAGATACGCAGTATTTT	CASSLPGAGADTQYF
TRBD1	TRBV7-9	17	TRBJ2-7	few	TGTGCCAGCAGCGCCCGCAGGACGGGACAGCGTACCTACGAGCAGTACTTC	CASSARRTGQRTYEQYF
NA	TRBV12-3/TRBV12-4	12	TRBJ2-3	NA	TGTGCCAGCAGTTCCCGCACAGATACGCAGTATTTT	CASSSRTDTQYF
NA	TRBV20-1	13	TRBJ1-1	NA	TGCAGTGCTGGCAGAGAGATGAACACTGAAGCTTTCTTT	CSAGREMNTEAFF
TRBD2	TRBV20-1	13	TRBJ2-1	NA	TGCAGTGCTAGGCGGCGGGAGTACAATGAGCAGTTCTTC	CSARRREYNEQFF
TRBD1	TRBV7-3	15	TRBJ2-5	few	TGTGCCAGCAGCCCGCGACAGGGGGCGTTGGAGACCCAGTACTTC	CASSPRQGALETQYF
NA	TRBV5-1	15	TRBJ1-5	NA	TGCGCCAGCAGCTTGTCGGGGATCAGCAATCAGCCCCAGCATTTT	CASSLSGISNQPQHF
TRBD1	TRBV6-6	16	TRBJ1-2	NA	TGTGCCAGCAGTTACTCGGGGACAGGAGCTAACTATGGCTACACCTTC	CASSYSGTGANYGYTF
NA	TRBV19	18	TRBJ2-1	NA	TGTGCCAGTAGTATCATTTGGGCACCGGGCCACGTCTTCCATGAGCAGTTCTTC	CASSIIWAPGHVFHEQFF
NA	TRBV28	11	TRBJ2-3	NA	TGTGCCAGCAGTTCCGTATCAACGCAGTATTTT	CASSSVSTQYF
NA	TRBV28	12	TRBJ2-2	NA	TGTGCCAGCAGTCGTTACACCGGGGAGCTGTTTTTT	CASSRYTGELFF
NA	TRBV12-3/TRBV12-4	12	TRBJ2-5	few	TGTGCCAGCAGTTTTGGGTGGGAGACCCAGTACTTC	CASSFGWETQYF
NA	TRBV1	13	TRBJ2-7	few	TGCACCTCCTGGTCCCGGCCCTTCTACGAGCAGTACTTC	CTSWSRPFYEQYF
NA	TRBV28	15	TRBJ2-3	NA	TGTGCCAGCGCCCCGGCCACCTCACGGGCAGATACGCAGTATTTT	CASAPATSRADTQYF
NA	TRBV7-9	13	TRBJ2-5	NA	TGTGCCAGCAGCCCCGGATCGGGAGAGACCCAGTACTTC	CASSPGSGETQYF
TRBD2	TRBV20-1	16	TRBJ2-1	NA	TGCAGTGCTAGAGTTGACTACGGGAGGTCCTACAATGAGCAGTTCTTC	CSARVDYGRSYNEQFF
NA	TRBV11-2	14	TRBJ1-6	NA	TGTGCCAGCAGCCCCGGGACCTATAATTCACCCCTCCACTTT	CASSPGTYNSPLHF
NA	TRBV7-6	12	TRBJ2-1	few	TGTGCCAGCAGCTTTTTATCTGATGAGCAGTTCTTC	CASSFLSDEQFF
NA	TRBV7-8	15	TRBJ2-5	NA	TGTGCCAGCAGGGGGAGGAGGGGAATCGTAGAGACCCAGTACTTC	CASRGRRGIVETQYF
NA	TRBV12-3/TRBV12-4	13	TRBJ2-7	NA	TGTGCCAGCAGTCGCACTAGTAGCTACGAGCAGTACTTC	CASSRTSSYEQYF
NA	TRBV11-1	12	TRBJ2-5	few	TGTGCCAGCAGCGGGCGCCGGGAGACCCAGTACTTC	CASSGRRETQYF
NA	TRBV12-3/TRBV12-4	15	TRBJ2-1	NA	TGTGCCAGCAGTTTCTCGGACCAGCGGTCCAATGAGCAGTTCTTC	CASSFSDQRSNEQFF
TRBD1	TRBV7-9	15	TRBJ1-4	NA	TGTGCCAGCAGCTTAGCTGGGACAGCGAACGAAAAACTGTTTTTT	CASSLAGTANEKLFF
NA	TRBV7-8	19	TRBJ2-4	NA	TGTGCCAGCAGCTTACGGAGCGAAACGGGGGAGGCGGCCAAAAACATTCAGTACTTC	CASSLRSETGEAAKNIQYF
TRBD1	TRBV28	19	TRBJ1-5	NA	TGTGCCAGCAGTTTATACGGACAGGGTGGAAGAGAGAGCAATCAGCCCCAGCATTTT	CASSLYGQGGRESNQPQHF
NA	TRBV5-5	15	TRBJ2-1	NA	TGTGCCAGCAGCTTGGTACAGTCGGCGGCCAATGAGCAGTTCTTC	CASSLVQSAANEQFF
NA	TRBV11-2	15	TRBJ1-3	NA	TGTGCCAGCAGCTTAGGAGGGAACCTTGGAAACACCATATATTTT	CASSLGGNLGNTIYF
NA	TRBV6-6	15	TRBJ1-5	once	TGTGCCAGCAGTTACGGGCAGGGTAGCAATCAGCCCCAGCATTTT	CASSYGQGSNQPQHF
TRBD1	TRBV19	16	TRBJ2-6	once	TGTGCCAGTAGTAACAGGACAGGGTCTAGGGCCAACGTCCTGACTTTC	CASSNRTGSRANVLTF
TRBD1	TRBV5-4	14	TRBJ1-1	NA	TGCGCCAGCAGCTACTCCCAACAGGGGGCTAGGACTTTCTTT	CASSYSQQGARTFF
NA	TRBV30	10	TRBJ1-2	NA	TGTGCCTGGAGGGCTTATGGCTACACCTTC	CAWRAYGYTF
NA	TRBV10-3	13	TRBJ1-5	large	TGTGCCCACGGCTCGGGTAGCAATCAGCCCCAGCATTTT	CAHGSGSNQPQHF
NA	TRBV12-3/TRBV12-4	15	TRBJ2-7	NA	TGTGCCAGCAGTTTTGGTAGGGGTGAATCCTACGAGCAGTACTTC	CASSFGRGESYEQYF
NA	TRBV25-1	15	TRBJ2-7	few	TGTGCCAGCAGTGATTTTAATGGACCGTCGTACGAGCAGTACTTC	CASSDFNGPSYEQYF
NA	TRBV2	15	TRBJ1-2	NA	TGTGCCAGCACCTCCCATTCGGGGAGGGCTTATGGCTACACCTTC	CASTSHSGRAYGYTF
NA	TRBV10-3	16	TRBJ2-1	NA	TGTGCCATCAGACCGACAGGAGGGGGGTTCGACAATGAGCAGTTCTTC	CAIRPTGGGFDNEQFF
NA	TRBV30	13	TRBJ1-5	few	TGTGCCTGGGGGTGGGGAAGCAATCAGCCCCAGCATTTT	CAWGWGSNQPQHF
NA	TRBV20-1	16	TRBJ2-1	NA	TGCAGTGCTAGAGATCTGACCAAACTCTCTAGAAATGAGCAGTTCTTC	CSARDLTKLSRNEQFF
NA	TRBV27	13	TRBJ2-7	NA	TGTGCCAGCAGTTTATCAAGGGGCCCCGAGCAGTACTTC	CASSLSRGPEQYF
NA	TRBV7-2	15	TRBJ1-5	NA	TGTGCCAGCAGCCCCTCATGGGCAGCCCCTCAAGCCCAGCATTTT	CASSPSWAAPQAQHF